This T cell receptor beta chain was captured by sequencing in a study of blood T cells in healthy people across ages. This clonotype has just a few counts. Then a second PCR, running roughly 7 to 11 cycles, was carried out with a sample-barcoded 5' primer and a J-beta primer mix. MiXCR, run by TCRdb on the 5' RACE reads, gives a single entry per CDR3 protein. The repertoire includes about a million distinct CDR3 sequences, about 51% of them detected once, and 20% to 25% sits in the top ten. V dropped 3 bases and J dropped 13 bases, with 16 bases sitting between them. This CDR3 contains 13 residues. Looked up from germline, CDR1 is DFQATT and CDR2 is SNEGSKA (reference sequence).

This TCR came from a woman in her fifties or sixties in good health. V usage is TRBV20-1 and J usage is TRBJ1-6; no clear D gene. Sequencing was carried out using blood. CDR3 in DNA: TGCAGTGCTAGCGCGGTGTCGGCGGCCCCCCTCCACTTT. As protein: CSASAVSAAPLHF.